This is a list of T cell receptor beta chains from one sample in a study of neoadjuvant nivolumab and ipilimumab in lung cancer. TCRdb's copy holds only in-frame clones and misses some; the assay was immunoSEQ multiplex PCR. The table shows about 38,000 clones, with 89% occurring only once. The source material was peripheral blood, sampled before neoadjuvant nivolumab, alone or with ipilimumab. The source of these receptors is an adult with non-small cell lung cancer. CDR3s include the opening cysteine and the closing phenylalanine or tryptophan. The D gene is left open where the match is weak. Clone size is stated in some rows and not others, as once, few, many or a class when expanded.

v_call,d_call,clone_size,j_call,cdr3_nt,cdr3_aa
TRBV6-5,-,-,TRBJ2-5,TGTGCCAGCAGCCAAGGGCTCCAAGAGACCCAGTACTTC,CASSQGLQETQYF
TRBV28,TRBD2,-,TRBJ2-3,TGTGCCAGCAGTTTAGGGCTAGCGGGATTTAGCACAGATACGCAGTATTTT,CASSLGLAGFSTDTQYF
TRBV5-4,-,-,TRBJ2-7,TGTGCCAGCAGTTCGAGCTCCTACGAGCAGTACTTC,CASSSSSYEQYF
TRBV9,-,-,TRBJ2-7,TGTGCCAGCAGCGTAGAGGGGGAGCAGTACTTC,CASSVEGEQYF
TRBV2,-,-,TRBJ2-1,TGTGCCAGCAGTGAAAGGTCTTCGGGGTCCTACAATGAGCAGTTCTTC,CASSERSSGSYNEQFF
TRBV30,-,few,TRBJ1-2,TGTGCCTGGAGTGGGACAGCGTATGGCTACACCTTC,CAWSGTAYGYTF
TRBV7-9,TRBD2,once,TRBJ2-7,TGTGCCAGCAGCCCTCCCTCTCCGGGACTAGCGGGAAAACAGTACTTC,CASSPPSPGLAGKQYF
TRBV10-1,TRBD2,-,TRBJ2-2,TGCGCCAGCAGCGATTCTAAACTAGCGGGGTGCCCGTGGAACACCGGGGAGCTGTTTTTT,CASSDSKLAGCPWNTGELFF
TRBV7-3,-,-,TRBJ2-7,TGTGCCAGCACCCAAACCTACGAGCAGTACTTC,CASTQTYEQYF
TRBV5-1,TRBD1,-,TRBJ2-7,TGCGCCAGCAGCGTGACAGGGCCGGAGCAGTACTTC,CASSVTGPEQYF
TRBV28,-,-,TRBJ2-7,TGTGCCAGCAACGCGGGTGGAGCGACCTACGAGCAGTACTTC,CASNAGGATYEQYF
TRBV29-1,-,-,TRBJ2-7,TGCAGCGCCGCAGGGTTAACTTGGGAGCAGTACTTC,CSAAGLTWEQYF
TRBV11-2,-,-,TRBJ1-5,TGTGCCAGCAGCTTAGAAATTACAGGGATGCCCCAGCATTTT,CASSLEITGMPQHF
TRBV19,-,few,TRBJ1-1,TGTGCCAGTAGTATAGCCAGGGACACTGAAGCTTTCTTT,CASSIARDTEAFF
TRBV7-6,-,-,TRBJ2-5,TGTGCCAGCAGCTTTACAGGCCAGGCGGAGACCCAGTACTTC,CASSFTGQAETQYF
TRBV5-1,-,-,TRBJ1-4,TGCGCCAGCAGCTTGGGTGGCAGTATTAATGAAAAACTGTTTTTT,CASSLGGSINEKLFF
TRBV27,TRBD1,-,TRBJ1-1,TGTGCCAGCAGTCAGACGAAGGGGGCGGAAGCTGAAGCTTTCTTT,CASSQTKGAEAEAFF
TRBV5-4,TRBD2,-,TRBJ2-5,TGTGCCAGCAGCTCTAGCGGGAGGGGACTGGAGACCCAGTACTTC,CASSSSGRGLETQYF
TRBV11-2,TRBD1,-,TRBJ2-6,TGTGCCAGCAGCCCACGACAGGGTGGCGCTGGGGCCAACGTCCTGACTTTC,CASSPRQGGAGANVLTF
TRBV11-2,-,once,TRBJ2-5,TGTGCCAGCAGCTTAGGACACGCAGGGGGGGAGACCCAGTACTTC,CASSLGHAGGETQYF
TRBV6-1,-,-,TRBJ1-1,TGTGCCAGCAGTGACCGAGGGGTGAACACTGAAGCTTTCTTT,CASSDRGVNTEAFF
TRBV15,TRBD1,-,TRBJ1-2,TGTGCCACCAGCAGAGTAGGGGCAGGGGGTCCCCTTAACTATGGCTACACCTTC,CATSRVGAGGPLNYGYTF
TRBV11-2,-,-,TRBJ2-3,TGTGCCAGCAGCTTGGCGGATATAAGCACAGATACGCAGTATTTT,CASSLADISTDTQYF
TRBV7-7,-,-,TRBJ2-7,TGTGCCAGCAGCACCGGGGACCTCGCCGAGCAGTACTTC,CASSTGDLAEQYF
TRBV28,-,-,TRBJ1-2,TGTGCCAGCAGAGATCCTAAGGGGCTAAACTATGGCTACACCTTC,CASRDPKGLNYGYTF
TRBV7-2,-,-,TRBJ2-7,TGTGCCAGCAGCTTAGAACGGCTCCTGCTTCATAAAGGCGAGCAGTACTTC,CASSLERLLLHKGEQYF
TRBV30,TRBD1,-,TRBJ1-2,TGTGCCTGGGGACAGGGAAAGAGCTATGGCTACACCTTC,CAWGQGKSYGYTF
TRBV9,TRBD2,-,TRBJ2-1,TGTGCCAGCAGCGTGAGCGGGAACTACAATGAGCAGTTCTTC,CASSVSGNYNEQFF
TRBV5-4,TRBD2,-,TRBJ2-7,TGTGCCAGCAGCTCATTAGAACTAGCGGTTCCCTACGAGCAGTACTTC,CASSSLELAVPYEQYF
TRBV5-1,TRBD1,-,TRBJ2-7,TGCGCCAGCAGCTGGGGGCGGGACAGGGCCTACGAGCAGTACTTC,CASSWGRDRAYEQYF
TRBV27,-,once,TRBJ2-7,TGTGCCAGCAGGTCCACTAGTAGCCTAACCTACGAGCAGTACTTC,CASRSTSSLTYEQYF
TRBV27,-,-,TRBJ2-2,TGTGCCAGCAGTTTAGAGACGGTTTTTACCGGGGAGCTGTTTTTT,CASSLETVFTGELFF